This T cell receptor (beta chain) was identified in a study of beta chain features in type 1 diabetes. The study reverse transcribed the entire isolated RNA, so it sequenced expressed TCRB transcripts. Produced via immunoSEQ multiplex PCR; TCRdb's table is partial and in-frame only. The sample yields about 280,000 clones, 15% seen once. The CDR3 length is 12 residues. J was trimmed by 3 bases and V by 7 bases; bases with no gene match: 2. The germline gives CDR1 SQVTM, CDR2 ANQGSEA. Overall study findings and caveats: Type 1 diabetes patients had moderately but significantly shorter TCRB CDR3s in all four CD4+ subsets.

To note about this clone: Its antigen is as yet unknown.

The material sequenced was naive CD4+ T cells from blood. This receptor was obtained from a man aged 18 to 29 with type 1 diabetes. The V and J genes are TRBV29-1 and TRBJ2-7; 11 nucleotides line up with TRBD1. CDR3 residues: CSGGQGGYEQYF. CDR3 sequence (DNA): TGCAGCGGGGGACAGGGGGGCTACGAGCAGTACTTC.